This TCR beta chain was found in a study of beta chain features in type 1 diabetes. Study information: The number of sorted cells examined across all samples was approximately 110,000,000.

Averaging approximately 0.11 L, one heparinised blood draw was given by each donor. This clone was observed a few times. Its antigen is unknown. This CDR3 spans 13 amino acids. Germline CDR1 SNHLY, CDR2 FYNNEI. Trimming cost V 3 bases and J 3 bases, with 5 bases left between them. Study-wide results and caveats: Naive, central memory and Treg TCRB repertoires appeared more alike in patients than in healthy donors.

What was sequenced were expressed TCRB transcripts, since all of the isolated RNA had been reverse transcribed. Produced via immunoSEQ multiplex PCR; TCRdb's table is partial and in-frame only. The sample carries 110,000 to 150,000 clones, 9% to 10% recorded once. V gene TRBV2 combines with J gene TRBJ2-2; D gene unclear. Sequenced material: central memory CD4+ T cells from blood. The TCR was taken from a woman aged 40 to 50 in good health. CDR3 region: CASSDRYTGELFF. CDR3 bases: TGTGCCAGCAGTGACCGGTACACCGGGGAGCTGTTTTTT.